These 7 T cell receptor beta chains were sequenced from one sample in a study of T cells in Graves' hyperthyroidism and ophthalmopathy. TCR beta CDR3 region amplification was performed from RNA transcripts. When the TCR CDR3 underwent first-round RT-PCR, the HTBI primer set was used. TCRdb re-called the multiplex PCR reads with MiXCR, one entry per CDR3 protein. The sample has nearly 600,000 distinct CDR3 sequences, approximately 15% seen once. Sequencing was performed on blood. The receptors were gathered from a woman aged 18 to 35 with Graves' ophthalmopathy.

This clonotype was counted at least ten times. The chain carries TRBV7-9 and TRBJ2-7; 13 bases match TRBD2. The CDR3 is 15 residues long. Trimming cost V 10 bases and J 3 bases; bases outside gene matches: 9. Looked up from germline, CDR1 is SEHNR and CDR2 is FQNEAQ (reference sequence). CDR3 amino acids: CATGLAGEGRYEQYF. As DNA, the CDR3 is TGTGCCACCGGACTAGCGGGAGAAGGTCGCTACGAGCAGTACTTC.

This clonotype was found many times. The rearrangement uses TRBV7-9 and TRBJ2-3; 10 positions match TRBD2. This CDR3 comprises 15 residues. With V trimmed by 5 bases and J by 6 bases, 8 bases remained unmatched. Germline lookup yields CDR1 SEHNR and CDR2 FQNEAQ (reference sequence). The CDR3 DNA reads TGTGCCAGCAGCGCGAGCGGGAGGGATTGGGATACGCAGTATTTT. This codes for CASSASGRDWDTQYF.

The chain links TRBV6-2 or TRBV6-3 to TRBJ1-2; TRBD1 matches 7 bases. The CDR3 is made up of 16 amino acids. Losses at the gene ends were 7 bases for V and 7 bases for J; bases not matched to a gene: 18. Germline V CDR1 and CDR2: MNHEY, SVGEGT. The CDR3 loop reads CASTNPRGTDTFGYTF. The CDR3 DNA reads TGTGCCAGCACGAACCCCAGGGGGACAGATACCTTTGGCTACACCTTC.

This clonotype came up a few times. The genes are TRBV30 and TRBJ2-1, with 7 nucleotides matching TRBD1. With 0 bases clipped from V and 7 bases from J, the junction kept 6 bases outside the gene matches. Germline-derived CDR1 and CDR2 are GTSNPN and SVGIG (reference sequence). This CDR3 comprises 14 residues. CDR3 sequence reads: CAWSVLQGTNEQFF. Written as DNA, the CDR3 is TGTGCCTGGAGTGTTCTACAGGGGACGAATGAGCAGTTCTTC.

Of note for this clonotype: Given a much more abundant clone one base away, this may be a read error. The conserved final phenylalanine or tryptophan is absent from the CDR3, which likely points to a read error. The chain has TRBV28 and TRBJ1-2; 8 nucleotides line up with TRBD1. V lost 10 bases to trimming and J lost 3 bases; unmatched junction nucleotides: 7. The CDR3 covers 13 residues. CDR1 and CDR2 (germline): MDHEN, SYDVKM. The CDR3 DNA is TGTGCCACGACAGGGGTAGGAGACTATGGCTACACCCTC. Its protein is CATTGVGDYGYTL.

In its sample, this clonotype was seen many times. The chain combines TRBV6-1 with TRBJ2-7, with 8 bases identical to TRBD2. V trimming: 5 bases; J trimming: 4 bases; junction bases outside the gene matches: 19. The germline gives CDR1 MNHNS, CDR2 SASEGT. CDR3 size: 18 residues. The DNA of the CDR3 is TGTGCCAGCAGTTGGAACCTCCCGGTAGGACTAGCTAGGTACGAGCAGTACTTC. Its translation: CASSWNLPVGLARYEQYF.

This clonotype was counted at least ten times. The V gene is TRBV28, the J gene TRBJ1-4; 8 bases map to TRBD1. V lost 6 bases and J lost 6; bases outside the gene matches: 9. CDR1 MDHEN and CDR2 SYDVKM come from the germline V gene. CDR3 length: 15 amino acids. The CDR3 coding sequence is TGTGCCAGCAGACATATCAGGGGGCTAGATGAAAAACTGTTTTTT. Translating gives CASRHIRGLDEKLFF.